This TCR beta chain is drawn from a study of graft-versus-host responses after intestinal transplantation. Libraries were prepared by immunoSEQ multiplex PCR; TCRdb keeps only in-frame clonotypes and omits some of them. The profile shows 35,000 to 50,000 clones, about 95% of them singletons. Concerning this clone itself: The antigen remains unidentified.

Trimming stripped 3 bases from V and 6 bases from J, with 12 bases between. CDR1 is SEHNR and CDR2 is FQNEAQ in the germline V gene (reference sequence). The CDR3 covers 14 residues. The source material was unstimulated CD8+ T cells sorted from spleen or lymph node cells, sampled before transplant. This sequence joins TRBV7-9 and TRBJ2-1; D is undetermined. The TCR was taken from a human donor who was the organ donor for an intestinal transplant. CDR3 sequence: CASSLEVPFNEQFF. DNA for the CDR3: TGTGCCAGCAGCTTGGAAGTCCCTTTCAATGAGCAGTTCTTC.